This passage covers 20 T cell receptor beta chains from one sample sequenced in a study of a mutant IDH1 vaccine in newly diagnosed glioma. These receptors' antigens are unknown. Time point noted: week 23, last vaccination. What each vaccine dose contained was 300 ug of mutant IDH1 20-mer peptide, accompanied by topical imiquimod. Sequenced by immunoSEQ multiplex PCR; TCRdb stores in-frame clones only, minus some. The sample lists tens of thousands of clones, about 88% occurring once. This specimen consisted of PBMCs, obtained from a glioma patient whose treatment included an IDH1 peptide vaccine. The source is a man aged 30-40 years with glioma.

This clone was detected only once. The V and J genes are TRBV5-1 and TRBJ1-4; no firm D call. The CDR3 is 14 residues long. CDR1 and CDR2 from the germline V gene are SGHRS and YFSETQ. V lost 7 bases and J 0 bases, leaving 10 bases between the germline ends. CDR3 loop: CASGLRATNEKLFF. CDR3 coding DNA: TGCGCCAGCGGCCTAAGGGCAACTAATGAAAAACTGTTTTTT.

The CDR3 here is CASSLAGGYVMNTEAFF. Here the CDR3 DNA reads TGTGCCAGCAGCTTAGCTGGGGGTTATGTCATGAACACTGAAGCTTTCTTT. The chain carries TRBV7-9 and TRBJ1-1; tentatively, D is TRBD1 (5 bases). V lost 0 bases, J lost 0 bases, and 14 bases lay in between. The CDR3 sequence is 17 residues long. Germline loops: CDR1 SEHNR, CDR2 FQNEAQ (reference sequence).

The V call is TRBV5-1, the J call TRBJ2-5; D is perhaps TRBD2 (7 bases). V lost 0 bases to trimming and J lost 6 bases, with 18 bases between them. The V gene's germline CDR1 is SGHRS and CDR2 YFSETQ. CDR3 length equals 16 residues. This CDR3 reads CASSLAVTGGPKTQYF. The DNA of the CDR3 is TGCGCCAGCAGCTTGGCCGTGACGGGGGGCCCCAAGACCCAGTACTTC.

The rearrangement uses TRBV30 and TRBJ1-6, with TRBD1 identical over 7 bases. The CDR3 is 14 amino acids. The germline V gene has CDR1 GTSNPN and CDR2 SVGIG (reference sequence). V lost 0 bases, J lost 7 bases, and 3 bases stayed unmatched. CDR3 nucleotides: TGTGCCTGGAGTGTACTACAGGGGAATTCACCCCTCCACTTT. Amino acids: CAWSVLQGNSPLHF.

As to this clone: The same CDR3 can be traced to other DNA sequences in this sample. The chain combines TRBV6-5 with TRBJ1-4; 7 nucleotides align to TRBD1. The trim removed 6 bases at V and 9 bases at J, leaving 4 bases unmatched. The germline gives CDR1 MNHEY, CDR2 SVGAGI. The CDR3 has 12 amino acids. In nucleotides, the CDR3 is TGTGCCAGCAGCCAGGACAGGCAAAAACTGTTTTTT. Translating it yields CASSQDRQKLFF.

V usage is TRBV7-9 and J usage is TRBJ2-5; 11 bases fit TRBD1. Gene TRBJ2-7 matches the end of the DNA better, so the J call may be wrong. The CDR3 is made up of 15 amino acids. Germline V gives CDR1 SEHNR, CDR2 FQNEAQ (reference sequence). DNA for the CDR3: TGTGCCAGCAGCCCGGGACAGGGGGGTTCATACGAGCAGTACTTC. Amino acid sequence: CASSPGQGGSYEQYF.

This chain uses TRBV7-6 with TRBJ2-7; 8 nucleotides line up with TRBD1. Trimming cost V 4 bases and J 4 bases; bases outside gene matches: 9. Germline-derived CDR1 and CDR2 are SGHVS and FNYEAQ. The CDR3 loop spans 15 amino acids. The CDR3: CASSYGTGDTYEQYF. CDR3 bases: TGTGCCAGCAGCTACGGGACAGGCGATACTTACGAGCAGTACTTC.

The chain has TRBV2 and TRBJ1-2; 7 bases map to TRBD1. J lost 3 bases, V lost 6 bases, and 7 bases had no gene match. Germline CDR1 and CDR2: SNHLY and FYNNEI. This CDR3 is 14 amino acids long. The CDR3 DNA reads TGTGCCAGCAGCAGGGGAGGGGGCTACTATGGCTACACCTTC. The encoded protein is CASSRGGGYYGYTF.

A few counts support this clone. J is TRBJ1-2 and V is TRBV7-9; TRBD1 matches at 7 bases. This CDR3 is built from 14 residues. Germline V gene lookup returns CDR1 SEHNR and CDR2 FQNEAQ (reference sequence). The trim removed 5 bases at V and 7 bases at J, leaving 10 bases unmatched. The CDR3 nucleotides are TGTGCCAGCAGCCCACGACAGGGTCTCACTGGCTACACCTTC. It specifies CASSPRQGLTGYTF.

The chain combines TRBV19 with TRBJ1-1; possible D gene TRBD1, 6 bases. This CDR3 has 14 residues. Germline V gene sequence: CDR1 LNHDA, CDR2 SQIVND (reference sequence). V was pared by 5 bases and J by 3 bases, with 13 bases between. The CDR3: CASSYWTDYTEAFF. The CDR3 DNA reads TGTGCCAGTAGTTACTGGACAGACTACACTGAAGCTTTCTTT.

This clone was picked up a small number of times. The chain is built from TRBV7-6 and TRBJ2-2, with D possibly being TRBD2 (5 bases). V lost 7 bases and J 5 bases, leaving 17 bases between the germline ends. Germline-derived CDR1 and CDR2 are SGHVS and FNYEAQ. CDR3 length: 15 amino acids. The CDR3 DNA reads TGTGCCAGCACCCCCAGTTCTAGCCCGACCGGGGAGCTGTTTTTT. Its protein is CASTPSSSPTGELFF.

The sample holds one count of this clone. The chain uses TRBV5-1 and TRBJ2-1; possibly TRBD2 for D (5 bases). This CDR3 comprises 15 residues. The ends were cut back, 4 bases at V and 7 bases at J, with 18 bases in the middle. Germline CDR1 SGHRS, CDR2 YFSETQ. The CDR3: CASSPYPGFVNEQFF. CDR3 nucleotides: TGCGCCAGCAGCCCGTACCCGGGATTTGTGAATGAGCAGTTCTTC.

The chain employs TRBV11-3 and TRBJ2-2; D is unresolved. The V gene lost 9 bases and the J gene lost 5 bases, with 10 bases spanning the gap. Germline CDR1 reads SGHNT; CDR2 reads YENEEA. CDR3 size: 12 residues. In DNA, the CDR3 is TGTGCCAGGATTATAGGGACCGGGGAGCTGTTTTTT. Amino acid sequence: CARIIGTGELFF.

In its sample, this clone was seen once. J is TRBJ2-7 and V is TRBV6-6; possible D gene TRBD2, 5 bases. Deletions cut 4 bases from V and 5 bases from J, with 15 bases between. CDR3 length: 14 residues. Germline values: CDR1 MNHNY, CDR2 SVGAGI (reference sequence). The CDR3 coding sequence is TGTGCCAGCAGTTCGCGAGACTACAGTCACGAGCAGTACTTC. Translated, it gives CASSSRDYSHEQYF.

The chain recombines TRBV7-9 with TRBJ2-7, with TRBD2 as a possible D gene (7 bases). The CDR3 is made up of 14 amino acids. Germline V gene lookup returns CDR1 SEHNR and CDR2 FQNEAQ (reference sequence). Trimming shortened V by 4 bases and J by 3 bases, and 13 bases separated the two germline ends. CDR3 nucleotide sequence: TGTGCCAGCAGCTCGGGGGGCAGGAGCTACGAGCAGTACTTC. This translates into CASSSGGRSYEQYF.

V and J are TRBV10-1 and TRBJ1-1; 12 bases fit TRBD1. The CDR3 spans 16 residues. CDR1 and CDR2 (germline): WNHNN, SYGVQD (reference sequence). The trim removed 4 bases at V and 6 bases at J, leaving 9 bases unmatched. CDR3 loop: CASSARDRGPRSEAFF. In DNA form, the CDR3 reads TGCGCCAGCAGTGCTCGGGACAGGGGGCCGAGGTCTGAAGCTTTCTTT.

This chain joins TRBV15 and TRBJ1-5, with D possibly matching TRBD1 (5 bases). V lost 2 bases and J 7 bases, leaving 12 bases between the germline ends. The CDR3 spans 14 residues. The germline V gene has CDR1 LNHNV and CDR2 YYDKDF (reference sequence). CDR3 amino acids: CATSRKRGPQPQHF. The CDR3 DNA is TGTGCCACCAGCAGAAAGAGGGGCCCGCAGCCCCAGCATTTT.

This clone was detected a few times. V gene TRBV27 combines with J gene TRBJ1-1, with D tentatively TRBD1 (5 bases). The germline V gene encodes CDR1 MNHEY and CDR2 SMNVEV (reference sequence). CDR3 length: 16 residues. Between the trimmed V and J ends, which lost 7 bases and 1 base, there was a span of 19 bases. The CDR3 region has the DNA TGTGCCAGCACAACCTCGGGGGTGCAGGGGAACACTGAAGCTTTCTTT. Translation: CASTTSGVQGNTEAFF.

This clone was counted a few times. The chain links TRBV2 to TRBJ1-2, with 8 bases matching TRBD1. J gave up 5 bases and V 6 bases, and 5 bases lay outside the gene matches. Germline V lookup: CDR1 SNHLY, CDR2 FYNNEI. The CDR3 sequence is 13 residues long. The CDR3 region is CASSEDRVYGYTF. CDR3 in DNA: TGTGCCAGCAGCGAGGACAGGGTGTATGGCTACACCTTC.

The J gene is TRBJ2-7, the V gene TRBV19; D may be TRBD1 (6 bases). This CDR3 spans 12 amino acids. V shed 6 bases and J shed 5 bases, with 11 bases lying between them. The germline CDR1 and CDR2 sequences are LNHDA and SQIVND (reference sequence). The CDR3 nucleotides are TGTGCCAGTAGGAACAGGGTGCACGAGCAGTACTTC. Residues: CASRNRVHEQYF.